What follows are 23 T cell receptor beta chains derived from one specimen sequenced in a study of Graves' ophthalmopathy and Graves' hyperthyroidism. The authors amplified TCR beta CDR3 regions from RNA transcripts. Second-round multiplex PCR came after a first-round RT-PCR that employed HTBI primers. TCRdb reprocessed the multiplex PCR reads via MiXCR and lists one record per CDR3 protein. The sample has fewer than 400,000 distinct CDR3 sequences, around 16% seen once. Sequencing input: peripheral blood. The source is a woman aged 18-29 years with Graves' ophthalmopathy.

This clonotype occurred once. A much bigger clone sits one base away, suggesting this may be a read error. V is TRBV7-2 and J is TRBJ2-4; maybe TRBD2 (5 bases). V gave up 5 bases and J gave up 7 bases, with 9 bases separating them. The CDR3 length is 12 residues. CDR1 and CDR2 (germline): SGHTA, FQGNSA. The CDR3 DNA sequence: TGTGCCAGCAGCCTGCCGGGGAACATTCAGTACTTC. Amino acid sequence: CASSLPGNIQYF.

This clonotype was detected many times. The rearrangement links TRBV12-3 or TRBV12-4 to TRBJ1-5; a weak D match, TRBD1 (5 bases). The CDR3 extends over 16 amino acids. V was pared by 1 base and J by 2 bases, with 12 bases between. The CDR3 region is CASSLGRAGGNQPQHF. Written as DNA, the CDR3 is TGTGCCAGCAGTTTAGGGAGGGCGGGGGGCAATCAGCCCCAGCATTTT.

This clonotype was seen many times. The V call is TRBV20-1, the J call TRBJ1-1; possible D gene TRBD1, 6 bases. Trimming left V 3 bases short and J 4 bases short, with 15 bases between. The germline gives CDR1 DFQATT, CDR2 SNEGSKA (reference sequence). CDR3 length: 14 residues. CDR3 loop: CSASDTGYPTEAFF. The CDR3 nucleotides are TGCAGTGCTAGTGATACAGGGTACCCCACTGAAGCTTTCTTT.

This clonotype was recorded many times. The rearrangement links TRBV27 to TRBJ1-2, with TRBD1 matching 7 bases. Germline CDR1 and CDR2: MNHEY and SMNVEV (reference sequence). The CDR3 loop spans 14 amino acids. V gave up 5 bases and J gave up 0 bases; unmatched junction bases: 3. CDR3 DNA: TGTGCCAGCAGTACAGGGGTTTCTAACTATGGCTACACCTTC. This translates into CASSTGVSNYGYTF.

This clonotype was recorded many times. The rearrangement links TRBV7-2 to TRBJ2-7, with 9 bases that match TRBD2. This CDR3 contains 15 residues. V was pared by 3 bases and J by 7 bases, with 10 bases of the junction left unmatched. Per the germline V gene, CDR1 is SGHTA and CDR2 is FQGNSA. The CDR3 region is CASSLRLAGLPEQYF. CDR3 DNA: TGTGCCAGCAGCTTGAGGCTAGCGGGACTTCCGGAGCAGTACTTC.

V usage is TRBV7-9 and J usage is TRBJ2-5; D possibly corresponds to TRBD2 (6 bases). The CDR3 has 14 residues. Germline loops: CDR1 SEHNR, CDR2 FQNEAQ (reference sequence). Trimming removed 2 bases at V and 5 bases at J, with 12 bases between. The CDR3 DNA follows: TGTGCCAGCAGCTTACCGGCGGGGCTGGAGACCCAGTACTTC. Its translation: CASSLPAGLETQYF.

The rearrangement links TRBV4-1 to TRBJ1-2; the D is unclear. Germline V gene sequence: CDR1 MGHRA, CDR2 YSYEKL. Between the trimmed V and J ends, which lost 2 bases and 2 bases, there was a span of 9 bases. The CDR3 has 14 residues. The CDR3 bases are TGCGCCAGCAGCCAATGGCGGGAAAACTATGGCTACACCTTC. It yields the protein CASSQWRENYGYTF.

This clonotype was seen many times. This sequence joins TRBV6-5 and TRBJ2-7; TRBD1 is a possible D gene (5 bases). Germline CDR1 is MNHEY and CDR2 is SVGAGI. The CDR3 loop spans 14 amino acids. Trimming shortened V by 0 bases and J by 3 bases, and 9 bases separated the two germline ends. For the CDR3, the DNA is TGTGCCAGCAGTTACTCCACCCAGGGCTACGAGCAGTACTTC. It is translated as CASSYSTQGYEQYF.

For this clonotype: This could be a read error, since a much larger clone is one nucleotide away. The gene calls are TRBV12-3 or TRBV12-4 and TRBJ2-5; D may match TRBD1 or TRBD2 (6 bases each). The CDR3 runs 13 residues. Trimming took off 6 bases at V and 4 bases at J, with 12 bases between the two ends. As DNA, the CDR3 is TGTGCCAGCAGAGGGGGGCTGGGAGAGACCCAGTACTTC. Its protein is CASRGGLGETQYF.

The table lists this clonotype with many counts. The CDR3 region has the DNA TGCGCCAGCAGCTTGGTTGCGAGCCCCTACGAGCAGTACTTC. This encodes CASSLVASPYEQYF. This rearrangement joins TRBV5-1 to TRBJ2-7; D remains ambiguous. The CDR3 loop spans 14 amino acids. V dropped 0 bases and J dropped 2 bases, with 9 bases sitting between them. Germline-derived CDR1 and CDR2 are SGHRS and YFSETQ.

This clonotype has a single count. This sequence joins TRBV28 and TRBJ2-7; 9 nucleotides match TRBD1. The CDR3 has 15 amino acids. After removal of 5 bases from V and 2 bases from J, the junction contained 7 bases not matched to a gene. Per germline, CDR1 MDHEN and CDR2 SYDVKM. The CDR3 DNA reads TGTGCCAGCAGTACTACAGGGGGCGCGACCTACGAGCAGTACTTC. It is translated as CASSTTGGATYEQYF.

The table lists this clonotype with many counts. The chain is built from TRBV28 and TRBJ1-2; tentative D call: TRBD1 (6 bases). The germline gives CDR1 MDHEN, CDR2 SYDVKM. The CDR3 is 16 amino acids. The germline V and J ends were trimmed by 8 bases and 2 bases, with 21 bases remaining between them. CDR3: CASLTSDRSSNYGYTF. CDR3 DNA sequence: TGTGCCAGCCTAACGTCAGACAGGTCGTCAAACTATGGCTACACCTTC.

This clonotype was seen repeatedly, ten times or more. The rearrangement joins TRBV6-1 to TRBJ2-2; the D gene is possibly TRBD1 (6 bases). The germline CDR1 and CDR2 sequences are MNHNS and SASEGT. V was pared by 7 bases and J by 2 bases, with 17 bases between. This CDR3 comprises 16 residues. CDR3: CASTVFPGHNTGELFF. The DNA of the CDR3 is TGTGCCAGCACCGTATTCCCGGGACACAACACCGGGGAGCTGTTTTTT.

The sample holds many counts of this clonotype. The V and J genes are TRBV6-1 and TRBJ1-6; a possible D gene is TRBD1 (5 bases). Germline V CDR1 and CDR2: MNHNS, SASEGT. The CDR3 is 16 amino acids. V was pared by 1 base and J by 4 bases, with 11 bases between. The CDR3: CASSEVNGGYNSPLHF. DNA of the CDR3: TGTGCCAGCAGTGAAGTAAATGGGGGTTATAATTCACCCCTCCACTTT.

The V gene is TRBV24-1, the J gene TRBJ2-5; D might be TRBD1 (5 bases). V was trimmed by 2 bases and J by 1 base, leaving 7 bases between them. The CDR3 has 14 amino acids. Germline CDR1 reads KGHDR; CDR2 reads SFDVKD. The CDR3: CATSDSRAQETQYF. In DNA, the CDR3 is TGTGCCACCAGTGATTCCAGGGCCCAAGAGACCCAGTACTTC.

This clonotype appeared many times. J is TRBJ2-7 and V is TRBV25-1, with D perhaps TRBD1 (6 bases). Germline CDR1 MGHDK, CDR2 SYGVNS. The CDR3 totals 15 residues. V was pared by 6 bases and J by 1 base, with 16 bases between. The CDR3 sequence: CASSPQGSTSYEQYF. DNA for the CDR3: TGTGCCAGCAGCCCACAGGGATCCACATCCTACGAGCAGTACTTC.

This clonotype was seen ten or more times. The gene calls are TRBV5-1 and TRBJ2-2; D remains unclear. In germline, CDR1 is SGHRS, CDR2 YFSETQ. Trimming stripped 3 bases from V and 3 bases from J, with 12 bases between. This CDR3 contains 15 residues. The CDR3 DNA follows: TGCGCCAGCAGCTATAACAGAGTCCACACCGGGGAGCTGTTTTTT. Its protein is CASSYNRVHTGELFF.

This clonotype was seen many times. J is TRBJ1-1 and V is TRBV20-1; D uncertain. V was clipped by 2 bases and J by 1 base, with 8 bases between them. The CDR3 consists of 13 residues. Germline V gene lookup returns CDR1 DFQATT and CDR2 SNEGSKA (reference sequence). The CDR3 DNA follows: TGCAGTGCTAGAATCCCGCGGAACACTGAAGCTTTCTTT. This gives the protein CSARIPRNTEAFF.

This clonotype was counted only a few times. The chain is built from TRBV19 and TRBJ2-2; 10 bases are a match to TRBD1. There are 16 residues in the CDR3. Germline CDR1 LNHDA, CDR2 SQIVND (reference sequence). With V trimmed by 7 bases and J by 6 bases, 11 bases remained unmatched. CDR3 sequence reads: CASIGGTGVSSGELFF. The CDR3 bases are TGTGCCAGTATTGGCGGGACAGGGGTCTCGTCCGGGGAGCTGTTTTTT.

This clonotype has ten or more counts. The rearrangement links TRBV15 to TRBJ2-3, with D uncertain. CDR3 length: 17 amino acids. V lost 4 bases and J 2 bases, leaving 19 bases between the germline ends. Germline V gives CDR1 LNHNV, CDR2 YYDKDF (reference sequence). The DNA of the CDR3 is TGTGCCACCAGCAACTTAGATTCCCTAACCTTCACAGATACGCAGTATTTT. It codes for CATSNLDSLTFTDTQYF.

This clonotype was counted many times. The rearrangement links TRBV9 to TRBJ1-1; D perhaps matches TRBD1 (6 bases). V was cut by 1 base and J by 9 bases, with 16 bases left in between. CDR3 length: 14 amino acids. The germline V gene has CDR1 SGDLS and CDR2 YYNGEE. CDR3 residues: CASSVTLGGTQAFF. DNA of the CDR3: TGTGCCAGCAGCGTAACCTTAGGGGGGACCCAAGCTTTCTTT.

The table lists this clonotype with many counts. The DNA for the CDR3 is TGTGCCAGTAGTATACGGGCAGGGAGGGGGAACGGAGCTTTCTTT. Protein sequence: CASSIRAGRGNGAFF. V is TRBV19 and J is TRBJ1-1; TRBD1 might be the D (6 bases). Germline V gene lookup returns CDR1 LNHDA and CDR2 SQIVND (reference sequence). The CDR3 length is 15 residues. V lost 2 bases, J lost 10 bases, and 20 bases lay in between.

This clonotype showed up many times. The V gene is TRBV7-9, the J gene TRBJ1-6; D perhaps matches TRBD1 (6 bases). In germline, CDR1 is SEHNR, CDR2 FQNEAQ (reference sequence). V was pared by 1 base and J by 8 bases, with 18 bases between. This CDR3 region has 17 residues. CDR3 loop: CASSLVGTGKRDSPLHF. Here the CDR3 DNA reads TGTGCCAGCAGCTTAGTTGGTACAGGGAAGCGGGATTCACCCCTCCACTTT.